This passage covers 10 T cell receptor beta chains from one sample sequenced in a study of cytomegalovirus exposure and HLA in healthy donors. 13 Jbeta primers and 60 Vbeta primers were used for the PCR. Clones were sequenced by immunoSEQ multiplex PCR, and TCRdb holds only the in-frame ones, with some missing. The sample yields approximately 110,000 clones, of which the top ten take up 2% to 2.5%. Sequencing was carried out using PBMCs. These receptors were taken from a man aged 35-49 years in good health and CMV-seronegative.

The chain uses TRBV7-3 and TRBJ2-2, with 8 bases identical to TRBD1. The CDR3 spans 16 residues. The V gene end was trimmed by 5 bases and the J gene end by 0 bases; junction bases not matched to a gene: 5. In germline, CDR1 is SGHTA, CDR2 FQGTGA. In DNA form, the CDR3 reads TGTGCCAGCAGCGGAAGGACAGGGACGAACACCGGGGAGCTGTTTTTT. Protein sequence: CASSGRTGTNTGELFF.

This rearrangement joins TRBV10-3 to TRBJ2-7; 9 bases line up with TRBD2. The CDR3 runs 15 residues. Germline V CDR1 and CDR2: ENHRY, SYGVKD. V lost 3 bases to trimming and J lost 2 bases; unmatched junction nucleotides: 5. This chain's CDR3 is CAISDSGLAPYEQYF. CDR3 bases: TGTGCCATCAGTGATTCGGGACTAGCACCCTACGAGCAGTACTTC.

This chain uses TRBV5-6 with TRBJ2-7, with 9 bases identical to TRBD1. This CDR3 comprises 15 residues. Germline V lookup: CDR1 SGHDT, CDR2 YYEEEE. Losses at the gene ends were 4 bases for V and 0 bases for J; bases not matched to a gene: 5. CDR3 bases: TGTGCCAGCAGCAGGCCGGGACAGGGCTCCTACGAGCAGTACTTC. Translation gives CASSRPGQGSYEQYF.

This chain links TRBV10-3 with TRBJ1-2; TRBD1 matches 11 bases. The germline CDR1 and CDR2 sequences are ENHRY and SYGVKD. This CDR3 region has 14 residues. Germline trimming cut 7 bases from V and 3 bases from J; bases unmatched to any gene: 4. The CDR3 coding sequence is TGTGCCATCAAACGGACAGGGGGCGACTATGGCTACACCTTC. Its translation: CAIKRTGGDYGYTF.

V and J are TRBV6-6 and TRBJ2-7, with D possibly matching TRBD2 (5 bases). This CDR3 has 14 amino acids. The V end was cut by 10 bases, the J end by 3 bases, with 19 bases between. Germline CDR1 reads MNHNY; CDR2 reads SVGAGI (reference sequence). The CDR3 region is CATKSTLGGYEQYF. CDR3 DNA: TGTGCCACCAAAAGTACACTAGGAGGCTACGAGCAGTACTTC.

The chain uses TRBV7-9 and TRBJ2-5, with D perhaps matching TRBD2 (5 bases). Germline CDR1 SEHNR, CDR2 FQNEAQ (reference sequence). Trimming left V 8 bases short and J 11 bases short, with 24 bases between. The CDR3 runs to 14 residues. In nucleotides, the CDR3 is TGTGCCAGCCCCTCCGACCGGGGATCCCTTGAGCAGTACTTC. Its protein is CASPSDRGSLEQYF.

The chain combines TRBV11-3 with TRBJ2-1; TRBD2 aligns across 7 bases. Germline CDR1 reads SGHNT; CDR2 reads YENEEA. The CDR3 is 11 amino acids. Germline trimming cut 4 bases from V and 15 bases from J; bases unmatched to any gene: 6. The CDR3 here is CASSSGGVGFF. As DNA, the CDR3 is TGTGCCAGCAGCTCTGGGGGGGTGGGGTTCTTC.

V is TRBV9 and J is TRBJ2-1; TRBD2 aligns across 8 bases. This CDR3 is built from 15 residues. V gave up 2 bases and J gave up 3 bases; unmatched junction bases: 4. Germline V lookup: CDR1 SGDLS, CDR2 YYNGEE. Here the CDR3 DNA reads TGTGCCAGCAGCGTCTCCAGCGGGAGCTACAATGAGCAGTTCTTC. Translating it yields CASSVSSGSYNEQFF. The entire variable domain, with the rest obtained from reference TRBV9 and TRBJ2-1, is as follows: DSGVTQTPKHLITATGQRVTLRCSPRSGDLSVYWYQQSLDQGLQFLIQYYNGEERAKGNILERFSAQQFPDLHSELNLSSLELGDSALYFCASSVSSGSYNEQFFGPGTRLTVL.

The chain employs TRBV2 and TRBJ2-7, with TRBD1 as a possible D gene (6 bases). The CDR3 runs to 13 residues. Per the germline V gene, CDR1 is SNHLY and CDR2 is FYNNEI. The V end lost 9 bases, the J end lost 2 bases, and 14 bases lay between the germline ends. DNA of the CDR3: TGTGCCAGTCGCCGGGACACTACCTACGAGCAGTACTTC. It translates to CASRRDTTYEQYF.

The CDR3 loop is CASSLEGLGGQTQYF. For the CDR3, the DNA is TGTGCCAGCAGTTTAGAGGGACTAGGCGGCCAAACCCAGTACTTC. The gene calls are TRBV27 and TRBJ2-5; 8 positions agree with TRBD2. Germline-derived CDR1 and CDR2 are MNHEY and SMNVEV (reference sequence). CDR3 length equals 15 residues. J gave up 8 bases and V 2 bases, and 10 bases lay outside the gene matches.